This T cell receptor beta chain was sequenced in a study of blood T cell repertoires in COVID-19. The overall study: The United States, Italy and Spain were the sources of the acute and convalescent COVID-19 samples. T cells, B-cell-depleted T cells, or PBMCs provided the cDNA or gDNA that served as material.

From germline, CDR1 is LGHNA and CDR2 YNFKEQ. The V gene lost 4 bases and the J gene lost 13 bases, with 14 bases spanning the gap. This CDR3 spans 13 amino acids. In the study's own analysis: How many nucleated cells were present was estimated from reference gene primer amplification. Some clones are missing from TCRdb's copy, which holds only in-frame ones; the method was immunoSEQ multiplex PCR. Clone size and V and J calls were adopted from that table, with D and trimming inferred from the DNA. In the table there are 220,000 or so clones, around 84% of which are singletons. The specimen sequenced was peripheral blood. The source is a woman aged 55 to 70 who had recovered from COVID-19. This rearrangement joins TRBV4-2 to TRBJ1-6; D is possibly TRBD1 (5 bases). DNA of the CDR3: TGTGCCAGCAGCCCCAGACAGCTTTTGCCCCTCCACTTT. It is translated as CASSPRQLLPLHF.